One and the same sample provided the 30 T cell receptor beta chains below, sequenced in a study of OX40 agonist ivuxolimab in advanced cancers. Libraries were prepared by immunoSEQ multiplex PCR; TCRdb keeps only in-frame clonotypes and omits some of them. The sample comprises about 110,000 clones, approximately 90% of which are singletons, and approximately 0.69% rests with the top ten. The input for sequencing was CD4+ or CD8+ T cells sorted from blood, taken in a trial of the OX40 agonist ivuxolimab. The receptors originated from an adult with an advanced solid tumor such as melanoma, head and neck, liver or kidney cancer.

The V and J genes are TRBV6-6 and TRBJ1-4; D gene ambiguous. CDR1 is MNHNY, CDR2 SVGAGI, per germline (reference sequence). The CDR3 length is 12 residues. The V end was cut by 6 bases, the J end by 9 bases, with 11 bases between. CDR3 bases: TGTGCCAGCAGCGACCTCAGGCAAAAACTGTTTTTT. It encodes CASSDLRQKLFF.

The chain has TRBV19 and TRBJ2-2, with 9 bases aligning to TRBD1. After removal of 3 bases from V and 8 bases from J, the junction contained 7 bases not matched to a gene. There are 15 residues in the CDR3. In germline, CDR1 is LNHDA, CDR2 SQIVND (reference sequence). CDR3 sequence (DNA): TGTGCCAGTAGTATCTTGGTGGGACAGGGAGGGGAGCTGTTTTTT. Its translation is CASSILVGQGGELFF.

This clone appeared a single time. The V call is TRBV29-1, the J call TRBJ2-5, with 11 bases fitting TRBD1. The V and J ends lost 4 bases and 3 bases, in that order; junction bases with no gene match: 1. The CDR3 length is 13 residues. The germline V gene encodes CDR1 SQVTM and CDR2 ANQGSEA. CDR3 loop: CSVGGQGEETQYF. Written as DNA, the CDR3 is TGCAGCGTTGGGGGACAGGGGGAAGAGACCCAGTACTTC.

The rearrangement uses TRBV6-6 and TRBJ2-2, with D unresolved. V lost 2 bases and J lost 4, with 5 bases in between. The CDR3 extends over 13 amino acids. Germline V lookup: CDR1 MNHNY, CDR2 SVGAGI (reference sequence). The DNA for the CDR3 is TGTGCCAGCAGTTACAGGGTCACCGGGGAGCTGTTTTTT. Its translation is CASSYRVTGELFF.

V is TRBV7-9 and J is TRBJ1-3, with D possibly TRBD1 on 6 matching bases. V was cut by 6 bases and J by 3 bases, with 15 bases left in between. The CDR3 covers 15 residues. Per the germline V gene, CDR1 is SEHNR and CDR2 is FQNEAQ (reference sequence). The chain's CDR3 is CASSPDRRYGNTIYF. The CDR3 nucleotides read TGTGCCAGCAGTCCCGACAGGAGATATGGAAACACCATATATTTT. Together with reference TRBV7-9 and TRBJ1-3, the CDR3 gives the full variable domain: DTGVSQNPRHKITKRGQNVTFRCDPISEHNRLYWYRQTLGQGPEFLTYFQNEAQLEKSRLLSDRFSAERPKGSFSTLEIQRTEQGDSAMYLCASSPDRRYGNTIYFGEGSWLTVV.

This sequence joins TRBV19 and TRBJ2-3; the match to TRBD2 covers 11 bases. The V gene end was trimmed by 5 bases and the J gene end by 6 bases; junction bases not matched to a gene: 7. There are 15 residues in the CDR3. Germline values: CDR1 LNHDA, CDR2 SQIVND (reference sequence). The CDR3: CASSLAGGPGDTQYF. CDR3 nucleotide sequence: TGTGCCAGTAGTTTAGCGGGAGGGCCAGGGGATACGCAGTATTTT.

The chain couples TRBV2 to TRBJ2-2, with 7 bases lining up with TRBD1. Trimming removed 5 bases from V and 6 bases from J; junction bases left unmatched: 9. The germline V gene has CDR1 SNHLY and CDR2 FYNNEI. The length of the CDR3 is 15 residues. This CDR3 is CASSRQGYGAGELFF. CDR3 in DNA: TGTGCCAGCAGTAGACAGGGTTATGGAGCCGGGGAGCTGTTTTTT.

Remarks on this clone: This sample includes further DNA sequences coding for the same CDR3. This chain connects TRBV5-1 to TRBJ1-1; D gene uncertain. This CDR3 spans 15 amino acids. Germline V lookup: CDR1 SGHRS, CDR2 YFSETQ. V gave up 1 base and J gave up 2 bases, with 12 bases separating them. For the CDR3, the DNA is TGCGCCAGCAGCTTGATGGGGTATGGAAACACTGAAGCTTTCTTT. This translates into CASSLMGYGNTEAFF.

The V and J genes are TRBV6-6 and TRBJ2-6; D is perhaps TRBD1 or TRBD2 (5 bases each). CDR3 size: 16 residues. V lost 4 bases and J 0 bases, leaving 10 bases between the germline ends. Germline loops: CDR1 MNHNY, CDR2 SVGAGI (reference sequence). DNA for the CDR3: TGTGCCAGCAGTTCCTCGGGGCCCTCTGGGGCCAACGTCCTGACTTTC. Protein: CASSSSGPSGANVLTF.

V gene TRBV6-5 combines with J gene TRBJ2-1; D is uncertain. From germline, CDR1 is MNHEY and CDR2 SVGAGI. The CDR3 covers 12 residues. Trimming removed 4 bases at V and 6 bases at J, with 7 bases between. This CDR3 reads CASSSQGNEQFF. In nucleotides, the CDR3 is TGTGCCAGCAGTTCCCAAGGCAATGAGCAGTTCTTC.

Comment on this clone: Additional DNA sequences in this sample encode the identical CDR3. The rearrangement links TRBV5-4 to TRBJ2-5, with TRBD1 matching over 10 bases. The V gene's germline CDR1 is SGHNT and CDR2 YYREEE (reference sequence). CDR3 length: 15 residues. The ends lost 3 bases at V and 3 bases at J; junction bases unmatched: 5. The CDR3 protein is CASSSGGTGEETQYF. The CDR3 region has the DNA TGTGCCAGCAGCTCAGGGGGGACAGGGGAAGAGACCCAGTACTTC.

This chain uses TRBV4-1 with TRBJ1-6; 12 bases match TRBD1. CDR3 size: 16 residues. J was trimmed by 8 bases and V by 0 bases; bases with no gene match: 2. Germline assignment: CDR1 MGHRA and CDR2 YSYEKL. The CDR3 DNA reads TGCGCCAGCAGCCAAGAAGGGACAGGGGGCTATTCACCCCTCCACTTT. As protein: CASSQEGTGGYSPLHF.

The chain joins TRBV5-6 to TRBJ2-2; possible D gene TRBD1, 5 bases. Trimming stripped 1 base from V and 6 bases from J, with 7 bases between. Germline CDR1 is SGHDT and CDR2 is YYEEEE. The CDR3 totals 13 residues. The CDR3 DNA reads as TGTGCCAGCAGCTTGATAGGGGCCGGGGAGCTGTTTTTT. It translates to CASSLIGAGELFF.

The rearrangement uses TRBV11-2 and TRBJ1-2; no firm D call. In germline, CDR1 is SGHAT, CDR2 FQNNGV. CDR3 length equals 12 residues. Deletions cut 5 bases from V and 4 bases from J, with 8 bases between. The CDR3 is CASSTLGYGYTF. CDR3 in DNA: TGTGCCAGCAGCACACTGGGCTATGGCTACACCTTC. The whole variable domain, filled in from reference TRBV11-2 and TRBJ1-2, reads EAGVAQSPRYKIIEKRQSVAFWCNPISGHATLYWYQQILGQGPKLLIQFQNNGVVDDSQLPKDRFSAERLKGVDSTLKIQPAKLEDSAVYLCASSTLGYGYTFGSGTRLTVV.

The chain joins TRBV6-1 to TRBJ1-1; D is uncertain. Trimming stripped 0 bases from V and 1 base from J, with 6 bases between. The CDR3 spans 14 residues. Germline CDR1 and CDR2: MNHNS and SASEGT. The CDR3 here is CASSEAGGNTEAFF. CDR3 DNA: TGTGCCAGCAGTGAAGCGGGAGGGAACACTGAAGCTTTCTTT.

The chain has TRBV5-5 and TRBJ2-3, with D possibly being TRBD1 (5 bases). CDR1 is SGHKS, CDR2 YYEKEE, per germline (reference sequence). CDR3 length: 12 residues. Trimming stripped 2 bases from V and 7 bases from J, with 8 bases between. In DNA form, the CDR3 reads TGTGCCAGCAGCTTAGCAGGGAATACGCAGTATTTT. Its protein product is CASSLAGNTQYF. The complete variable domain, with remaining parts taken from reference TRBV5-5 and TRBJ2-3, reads DAGVTQSPTHLIKTRGQQVTLRCSPISGHKSVSWYQQVLGQGPQFIFQYYEKEERGRGNFPDRFSARQFPNYSSELNVNALLLGDSALYLCASSLAGNTQYFGPGTRLTVL.

The CDR3 is CASSTGQGSSGRYEQYF. In DNA form, the CDR3 reads TGTGCCAGTAGTACGGGACAGGGTAGCTCCGGACGGTACGAGCAGTACTTC. The chain couples TRBV19 to TRBJ2-7; 9 nucleotides align to TRBD1. J lost 4 bases, V lost 4 bases, and 14 bases had no gene match. Looked up from germline, CDR1 is LNHDA and CDR2 is SQIVND (reference sequence). This CDR3 contains 17 residues.

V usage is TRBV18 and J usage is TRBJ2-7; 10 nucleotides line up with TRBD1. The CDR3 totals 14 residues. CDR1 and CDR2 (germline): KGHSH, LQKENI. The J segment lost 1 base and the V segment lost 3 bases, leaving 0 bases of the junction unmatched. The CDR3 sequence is CASSPDRGSYEQYF. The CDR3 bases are TGTGCCAGCTCACCGGACAGGGGGTCCTACGAGCAGTACTTC.

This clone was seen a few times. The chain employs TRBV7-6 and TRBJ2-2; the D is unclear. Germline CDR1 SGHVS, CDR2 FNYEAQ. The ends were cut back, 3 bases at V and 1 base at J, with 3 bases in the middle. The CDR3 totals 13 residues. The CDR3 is CASSFRNTGELFF. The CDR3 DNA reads TGTGCCAGCAGCTTCAGGAACACCGGGGAGCTGTTTTTT. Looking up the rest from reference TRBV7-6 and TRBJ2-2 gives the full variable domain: GAGVSQSPRYKVTKRGQDVALRCDPISGHVSLYWYRQALGQGPEFLTYFNYEAQQDKSGLPNDRFSAERPEGSISTLTIQRTEQRDSAMYRCASSFRNTGELFFGEGSRLTVL.

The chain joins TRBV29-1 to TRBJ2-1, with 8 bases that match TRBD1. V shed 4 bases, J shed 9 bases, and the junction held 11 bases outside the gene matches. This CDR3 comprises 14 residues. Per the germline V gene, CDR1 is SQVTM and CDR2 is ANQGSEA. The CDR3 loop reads CSVVSGQGESEQFF. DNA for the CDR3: TGCAGCGTTGTAAGTGGACAGGGTGAGAGTGAGCAGTTCTTC.

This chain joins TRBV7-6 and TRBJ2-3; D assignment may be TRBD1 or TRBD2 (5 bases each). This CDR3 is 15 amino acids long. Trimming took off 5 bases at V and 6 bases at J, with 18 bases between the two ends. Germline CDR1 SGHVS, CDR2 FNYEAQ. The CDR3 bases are TGTGCCAGCAGCGTAATGGCACAGGAGGTCGATACGCAGTATTTT. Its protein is CASSVMAQEVDTQYF.

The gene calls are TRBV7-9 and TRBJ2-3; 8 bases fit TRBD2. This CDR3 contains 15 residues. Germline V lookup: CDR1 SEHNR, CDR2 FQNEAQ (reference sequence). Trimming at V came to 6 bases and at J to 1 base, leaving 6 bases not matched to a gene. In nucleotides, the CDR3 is TGTGCCAGCAGTGCAGCGGGGGTCGGCACAGATACGCAGTATTTT. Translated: CASSAAGVGTDTQYF. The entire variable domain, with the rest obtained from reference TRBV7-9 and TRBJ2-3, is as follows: DTGVSQNPRHKITKRGQNVTFRCDPISEHNRLYWYRQTLGQGPEFLTYFQNEAQLEKSRLLSDRFSAERPKGSFSTLEIQRTEQGDSAMYLCASSAAGVGTDTQYFGPGTRLTVL.

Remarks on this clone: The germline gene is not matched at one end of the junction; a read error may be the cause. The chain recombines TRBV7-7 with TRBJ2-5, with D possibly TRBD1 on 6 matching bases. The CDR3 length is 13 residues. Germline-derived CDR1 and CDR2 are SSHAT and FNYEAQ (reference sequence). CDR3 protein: CASSSGDSETQYF. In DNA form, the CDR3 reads TGTGCTAGCAGCTCAGGGGATTCGGAGACCCAGTACTTC.

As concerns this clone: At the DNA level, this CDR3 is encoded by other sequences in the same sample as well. The CDR3 loop reads CASSSLQSSYEQYF. Here the CDR3 DNA reads TGTGCCAGTAGTTCCCTTCAAAGCTCCTACGAGCAGTACTTC. The chain employs TRBV19 and TRBJ2-7; unclear D gene. The V and J ends lost 5 bases and 0 bases respectively, with 11 bases between them. Germline V gene lookup returns CDR1 LNHDA and CDR2 SQIVND (reference sequence). The CDR3 is 14 residues long.

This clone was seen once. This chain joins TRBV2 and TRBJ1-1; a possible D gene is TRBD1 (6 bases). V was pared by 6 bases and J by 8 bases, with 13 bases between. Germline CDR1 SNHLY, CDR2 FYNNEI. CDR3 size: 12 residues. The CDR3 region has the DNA TGTGCCAGCAGGGGACACGGGACCGAAGCTTTCTTT. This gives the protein CASRGHGTEAFF.

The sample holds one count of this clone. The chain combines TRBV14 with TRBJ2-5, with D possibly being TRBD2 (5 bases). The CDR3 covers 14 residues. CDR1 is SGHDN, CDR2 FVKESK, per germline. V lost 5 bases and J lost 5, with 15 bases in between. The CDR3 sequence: CASSAMTGGETQYF. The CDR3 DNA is TGTGCCAGCAGCGCCATGACGGGCGGGGAGACCCAGTACTTC.

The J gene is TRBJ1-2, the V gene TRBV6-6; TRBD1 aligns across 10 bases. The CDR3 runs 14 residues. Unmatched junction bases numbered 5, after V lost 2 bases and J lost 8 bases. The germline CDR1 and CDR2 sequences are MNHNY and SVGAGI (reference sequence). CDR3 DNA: TGTGCCAGCAGTTACGGAGACAGGGGGCTGGGCTACACCTTC. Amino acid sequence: CASSYGDRGLGYTF.

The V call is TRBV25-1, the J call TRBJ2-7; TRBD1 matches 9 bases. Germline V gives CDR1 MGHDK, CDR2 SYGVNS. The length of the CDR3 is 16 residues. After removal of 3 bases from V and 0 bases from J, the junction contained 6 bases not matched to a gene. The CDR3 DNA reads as TGTGCCAGCAGTGATCATGGGACAGGGAACTCCTACGAGCAGTACTTC. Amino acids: CASSDHGTGNSYEQYF.

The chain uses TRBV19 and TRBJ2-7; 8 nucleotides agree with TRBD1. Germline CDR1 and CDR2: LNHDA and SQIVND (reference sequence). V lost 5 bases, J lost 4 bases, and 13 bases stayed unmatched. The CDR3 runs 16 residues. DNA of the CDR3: TGTGCCAGTAGTTCTTCCGACAGGGGCTCGGAATACGAGCAGTACTTC. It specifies CASSSSDRGSEYEQYF.

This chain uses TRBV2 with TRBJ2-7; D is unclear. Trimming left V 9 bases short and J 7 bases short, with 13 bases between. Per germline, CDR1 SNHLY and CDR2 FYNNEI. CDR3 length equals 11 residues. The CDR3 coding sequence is TGTGCCAGTCTAAACCCTCGGGAGCAGTACTTC. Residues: CASLNPREQYF.